The following is a T cell receptor (beta chain) sequence with its context. The antigen remains unidentified. The study ran the assay at deep level. Sequencing used immunoSEQ multiplex PCR; TCRdb keeps in-frame clones, though not all of them. The table lists millions of clones, 85% to 95% of them singletons. The data derive from a study of shared clonotypes between healthy human individuals. The study, taken as a whole, reports: Generation probabilities of non-shared clonotypes were lower (relative to those shared by all four donors). The study generally estimated greater richness for naive than memory subsets.

From CD4+ cells came CD45RA+ naive and CD45RA-negative memory subsets. This TCR was sampled from a man between 18 and 35 years old in good health. The sequenced sample was naive CD4+ T cells sorted from blood. This sample's subset: CD45RA+ positively selected.

The CDR3: CASSPRQVTDGYTF. CDR3 DNA sequence: TGTGCCAGCAGCCCCAGACAGGTAACGGATGGCTACACCTTC. The V gene is TRBV9, the J gene TRBJ1-2; possible D gene TRBD1, 6 bases. CDR3 length: 14 amino acids. Germline CDR1 and CDR2: SGDLS and YYNGEE. The V gene lost 4 bases and the J gene lost 6 bases, with 16 bases spanning the gap.